The 19 T cell receptor beta chains below were found in one sample sequenced in a study of blood T cell repertoires in COVID-19. Sequenced by immunoSEQ multiplex PCR; TCRdb stores in-frame clones only, minus some. This table has roughly 500,000 clones, more than 75% appearing once. The specimen was PBMCs or T cells enriched from blood (not recorded which). These TCRs come from a woman aged 40 to 55 who had recovered from COVID-19.

J is TRBJ2-7 and V is TRBV7-2; D is perhaps TRBD2 (7 bases). V lost 4 bases, J lost 6 bases, and 19 bases lay in between. CDR3 length equals 15 residues. Germline CDR1 and CDR2: SGHTA and FQGNSA. In nucleotides, the CDR3 is TGTGCCAGCAGCTCCAACAGGGAGGGCCCACGCGAGCAGTACTTC. As protein: CASSSNREGPREQYF.

The chain uses TRBV5-1 and TRBJ1-6, with a weak D call TRBD1 (5 bases). CDR1 and CDR2 (germline): SGHRS, YFSETQ. The CDR3 contains 15 residues. V dropped 0 bases and J dropped 6 bases, with 10 bases sitting between them. The CDR3 sequence is CASSLVGGVNSPLHF. In nucleotides, the CDR3 is TGCGCCAGCAGCTTGGTTGGGGGGGTTAATTCACCCCTCCACTTT.

This clone appeared once. This chain uses TRBV19 with TRBJ1-4; 11 nucleotides agree with TRBD1. Trimming took 6 bases from V and 3 from J; bases not matched to a gene: 6. The CDR3 has 16 residues. CDR1 and CDR2 from the germline V gene are LNHDA and SQIVND (reference sequence). This CDR3 reads CASRRPGQGANEKLFF. In DNA, the CDR3 is TGTGCCAGTAGACGACCGGGACAGGGGGCTAATGAAAAACTGTTTTTT.

J is TRBJ2-3 and V is TRBV6-5, with TRBD2 matching over 7 bases. Germline V gene sequence: CDR1 MNHEY, CDR2 SVGAGI. V shed 0 bases and J 3 bases; nucleotides not matched to a gene: 6. CDR3 length equals 16 residues. CDR3 DNA sequence: TGTGCCAGCAGTTACTCGATTAGCGGGTGGACAGATACGCAGTATTTT. This codes for CASSYSISGWTDTQYF.

The V call is TRBV27, the J call TRBJ1-2; no definite D call. CDR3 length equals 15 residues. The germline gives CDR1 MNHEY, CDR2 SMNVEV (reference sequence). V was cut by 6 bases and J by 5 bases, with 19 bases left in between. The CDR3 loop reads CASSPVGSQVYGYTF. The CDR3 DNA is TGTGCCAGCAGCCCCGTCGGGAGCCAAGTTTATGGCTACACCTTC.

The chain employs TRBV7-8 and TRBJ1-2; TRBD1 might be the D (6 bases). CDR1 is SGHVS, CDR2 FQNEAQ, per germline. The CDR3 is 15 residues long. V was clipped by 0 bases and J by 3 bases, with 11 bases between them. The CDR3 sequence: CASSLAHRVDYGYTF. The CDR3 region has the DNA TGTGCCAGCAGCTTAGCGCACAGGGTTGACTATGGCTACACCTTC.

The chain carries TRBV7-2 and TRBJ2-7; no clear D gene. Germline V gives CDR1 SGHTA, CDR2 FQGNSA. The V gene lost 1 base and the J gene lost 3 bases, with 7 bases spanning the gap. CDR3 size: 13 residues. The CDR3 DNA is TGTGCCAGCAGCTTAGGCCCACTCTACGAGCAGTACTTC. Translating it yields CASSLGPLYEQYF.

The chain links TRBV19 to TRBJ1-5; D gene unclear. CDR1 is LNHDA and CDR2 is SQIVND in the germline V gene (reference sequence). V lost 3 bases and J lost 5, with 8 bases in between. The CDR3 is 13 residues long. CDR3 sequence (DNA): TGTGCCAGTAGTATGAAACGCGATCAGCCCCAGCATTTT. It codes for CASSMKRDQPQHF.

The chain has TRBV15 and TRBJ1-1, with D possibly being TRBD1 (5 bases). Between the trimmed V and J ends, which lost 3 bases and 1 base, there was a span of 18 bases. Looked up from germline, CDR1 is LNHNV and CDR2 is YYDKDF (reference sequence). CDR3 length: 17 amino acids. This CDR3 reads CATSRTLSGGTNTEAFF. The CDR3 DNA follows: TGTGCCACCAGCAGGACTCTCAGCGGAGGGACGAACACTGAAGCTTTCTTT.

The chain recombines TRBV5-1 with TRBJ2-7, with 10 bases aligning to TRBD2. Germline V gives CDR1 SGHRS, CDR2 YFSETQ. Unmatched junction bases numbered 10, after V lost 4 bases and J lost 3 bases. This CDR3 region has 16 residues. The CDR3 loop reads CASSPQGLAPLYEQYF. In nucleotides, the CDR3 is TGCGCCAGCAGCCCCCAGGGACTAGCGCCACTCTACGAGCAGTACTTC.

J is TRBJ1-1 and V is TRBV6-5; 9 bases align to TRBD1. The CDR3 is 13 residues long. Losses at the gene ends were 3 bases for V and 6 bases for J; bases not matched to a gene: 2. CDR1 and CDR2 from the germline V gene are MNHEY and SVGAGI. DNA of the CDR3: TGTGCCAGCAGTTATGACAGGGGGGCTGAAGCTTTCTTT. Translated, it gives CASSYDRGAEAFF.

This rearrangement joins TRBV7-2 to TRBJ2-1, with TRBD2 as a possible D gene (6 bases). The germline V gene encodes CDR1 SGHTA and CDR2 FQGNSA. The CDR3 totals 15 residues. Trimming stripped 5 bases from V and 6 bases from J, with 17 bases between. The CDR3 here is CASSHVREVFNEQFF. The CDR3 region has the DNA TGTGCCAGCAGCCATGTGCGGGAAGTGTTCAATGAGCAGTTCTTC.

The V call is TRBV11-2, the J call TRBJ1-1, with TRBD1 matching 8 bases. The CDR3 length is 13 residues. Germline V CDR1 and CDR2: SGHAT, FQNNGV. J lost 3 bases, V lost 5 bases, and 2 bases had no gene match. The CDR3 reads CASSQGADTEAFF. As DNA, the CDR3 is TGTGCCAGCAGCCAGGGGGCTGACACTGAAGCTTTCTTT.

This clone was found once. The V and J genes are TRBV6-5 and TRBJ2-2; D is ambiguous. The germline V gene encodes CDR1 MNHEY and CDR2 SVGAGI. Trimming cost V 3 bases and J 7 bases, with 6 bases left between them. This CDR3 contains 12 residues. CDR3 sequence (DNA): TGTGCCAGCAGTTATATCAGCGGGGAGCTGTTTTTT. This translates into CASSYISGELFF.

The rearrangement joins TRBV27 to TRBJ1-5, with a weak D call TRBD1 (5 bases). The V end lost 6 bases, the J end lost 1 base, and 10 bases lay between the germline ends. Looked up from germline, CDR1 is MNHEY and CDR2 is SMNVEV (reference sequence). The CDR3 runs 14 residues. The CDR3 loop reads CASSRVGSNQPQHF. CDR3 nucleotides: TGTGCCAGCAGCAGGGTTGGGAGCAATCAGCCCCAGCATTTT.

The genes are TRBV25-1 and TRBJ1-2; no firm D call. CDR1 is MGHDK, CDR2 SYGVNS, per germline. This CDR3 has 14 residues. Trimming took off 0 bases at V and 6 bases at J, with 11 bases between the two ends. This CDR3 is CASSEYEMADGYTF. CDR3 bases: TGTGCCAGCAGTGAATATGAAATGGCAGATGGCTACACCTTC.

Only one count was recorded for this clone. The chain carries TRBV25-1 and TRBJ1-5, with TRBD1 as a possible D gene (6 bases). V gave up 3 bases and J gave up 6 bases, with 9 bases separating them. CDR1 is MGHDK and CDR2 is SYGVNS in the germline V gene. The CDR3 runs 13 residues. This CDR3 reads CASSDRGGQPQHF. As DNA, the CDR3 is TGTGCCAGCAGTGACAGGGGTGGTCAGCCCCAGCATTTT.

The chain recombines TRBV3-1 (or the pseudogene TRBV3-2) with TRBJ2-7; 11 nucleotides agree with TRBD2. Germline V gives CDR1 LGHDT, CDR2 YNNKEL (reference sequence). The ends lost 1 base at V and 6 bases at J; junction bases unmatched: 5. The CDR3 has 15 residues. The CDR3 bases are TGTGCCAGCAGCCAAGTAGCGGGAGGGCCGAGCGAGCAGTACTTC. This translates into CASSQVAGGPSEQYF.

The rearrangement joins TRBV5-1 to TRBJ1-1; weak D call: TRBD1 (6 bases). The CDR3 length is 13 residues. Looked up from germline, CDR1 is SGHRS and CDR2 is YFSETQ. The V gene lost 5 bases and the J gene lost 2 bases, with 10 bases spanning the gap. Here the CDR3 reads CASRRTVNTEAFF. CDR3 nucleotides: TGCGCCAGCAGACGGACAGTAAACACTGAAGCTTTCTTT. The whole variable domain, filled in from reference TRBV5-1 and TRBJ1-1, reads KAGVTQTPRYLIKTRGQQVTLSCSPISGHRSVSWYQQTPGQGLQFLFEYFSETQRNKGNFPGRFSGRQFSNSRSEMNVSTLELGDSALYLCASRRTVNTEAFFGQGTRLTVV.